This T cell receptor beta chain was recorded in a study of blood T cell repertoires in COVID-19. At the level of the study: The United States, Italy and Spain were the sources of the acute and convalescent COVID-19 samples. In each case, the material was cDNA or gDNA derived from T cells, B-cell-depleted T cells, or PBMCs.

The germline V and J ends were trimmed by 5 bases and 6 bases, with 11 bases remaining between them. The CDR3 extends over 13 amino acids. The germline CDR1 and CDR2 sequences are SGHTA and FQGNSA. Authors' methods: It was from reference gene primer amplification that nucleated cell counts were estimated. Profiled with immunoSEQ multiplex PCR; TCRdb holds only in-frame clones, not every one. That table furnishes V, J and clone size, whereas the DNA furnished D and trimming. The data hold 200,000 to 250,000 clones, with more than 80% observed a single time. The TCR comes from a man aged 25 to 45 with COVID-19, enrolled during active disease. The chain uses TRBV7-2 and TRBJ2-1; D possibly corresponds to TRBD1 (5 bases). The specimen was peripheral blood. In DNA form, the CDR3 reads TGTGCCAGCAGCCCCCGGACACCCAATGAGCAGTTCTTC. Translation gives CASSPRTPNEQFF.